A single TCR beta chain is shown here with its context. Its antigen is still unknown. Base qualities are not recorded, but no much larger clone differs from it by a single base. The CDR3 measures 15 amino acids from cysteine to phenylalanine. The sequence is cut down to CDR3 DNA, 45 bases in frame from base 1. Trimmed from V: 0 bases; trimmed from J: 12 bases; junction bases lacking a gene match: 11. CDR1 and CDR2, per the germline V gene, are SGHDT and YYEEEE. This sample was taken from a study of T-cell memory formation after mild COVID-19 (dated by TCRdb to the early 2020s). About the investigation overall: TCR sequence clusters from the two donors were found to be largely donor specific. Two young, previously healthy adult volunteers made up the cohort, one male and one female. T-cell clones expanding and contracting after mild COVID-19 in two donors were tracked by longitudinal TCRalpha and TCRbeta repertoire sequencing. What the work shows at the level of the full study, not this receptor alone: Only a couple of mild cases were covered by the study, and larger cohorts that include severe cases with pre-infection samples were considered necessary. Balanced CD4/CD8 phenotypes were observed for clones contracting from day 15 to 85, whereas a bias towards CD4+ was observed for a second wave of clones expanding from day 15 to 37. Some responding clones were found in pre-infection memory, which suggests that pre-existing cross-reactive memory T cells took part in the SARS-CoV-2 response. Contracting CD4+ clones were found mainly in CM and EM memory subsets, while CD8+ clones were enriched in EMRA. Whether the second-wave clones peaking on day 37 were SARS-CoV-2 specific was not confirmed.

Instrument on record: Illumina NovaSeq 6000. TCRalpha and TCRbeta cDNA libraries were constructed by 5'RACE with constant-segment primers, with sample barcodes and unique molecular identifiers being introduced. Trizol reagent was used to extract RNA from every sample. The libraries were amplified in two PCR steps, and the second step added a second sample barcode and Illumina TruSeq adapters. Sequencing of the libraries was done on an Illumina NovaSeq, producing 2 x 150 bp paired-end reads. In the source study's methods: The reads were demultiplexed and collapsed into UMI-guided consensus sequences using migec v1.2.7. Using mixcr v2.1.11, UMI consensuses were aligned to TRA and TRB V and J templates and then assembled into clonotypes. A clonotype was counted as expanded or contracted only when both edgeR and NoisET called the clonotype significant, with the noise models trained on biological replicates. For edgeR calls, the thresholds were a false discovery rate-adjusted p below 0.01 and a log2 fold-change of 1. As an exploratory analysis of dynamics, max-normalized trajectories of the 1000 most abundant clonotypes were examined by PCA with hierarchical clustering. Separately sequenced CD4+ and CD8+ repertoires were used to assign the CD4 or CD8 phenotype of responding clones. Using fastp at Q25 and MiXCR, TCRdb reprocessed the public reads and kept productive beta chains. Every entry covers one CDR3 protein and lists the most common genes and DNA from its rows. The authors' filters were not applied to this entry. In this sample the table shows approximately 400,000 distinct CDR3 sequences, 24% of which occur a single time. Of the sample, about 8.7% falls within the top ten clones.

Ficoll-Paque density gradient centrifugation was used to isolate PBMCs. The sequence links TRBV5-6 to TRBJ2-1, with 8 bases aligning to TRBD1. This TCR was sampled from an adult woman who had mild COVID-19 (a few samples of this study predate the infection). The sample titles of this study are shuffled in the database, so cell type and time point are left out; the donor was told from shared clones. Specimen: PBMCs or a T cell subset sorted from them (not recorded which). The CDR3 corresponds to CASSLVLGQVFGQFF. At the DNA level, the sequence is TGTGCCAGCAGCTTGGTGCTGGGACAGGTTTTCGGGCAGTTCTTC. Supplemented by the reference TRBV5-6 and TRBJ2-1 proteins around the CDR3, the complete variable domain is DAGVTQSPTHLIKTRGQQVTLRCSPKSGHDTVSWYQQALGQGPQFIFQYYEEEERQRGNFPDRFSGHQFPNYSSELNVNALLLGDSALYLCASSLVLGQVFGQFFGPGTRLTVL.